The 18 T cell receptor beta chains in this list originate from one sample, sequenced in a study of regulatory T cells. Amplification used 52 TRBV primers and 13 TRBJ primers. The assay was immunoSEQ multiplex PCR, and TCRdb's table has in-frame clones only and misses some. Among around 29,000 clones listed, around 92% were seen once. Study-wide points: Hydrophobic residues at CDR3 positions 6 and 7 were enriched in conventional CD4+ T cells of CD3G-deficient patients.

No cognate antigen is known for these TCRs. The source material was conventional CD4+ T cells sorted from blood. These receptors all stem from a young adult with CD3G deficiency.

This CDR3 reads CASSLASSGNEQFF. The CDR3 DNA sequence: TGCGCCAGCAGCTTGGCTAGCTCGGGAAATGAGCAGTTCTTC. The chain uses TRBV5-1 and TRBJ2-1; maybe TRBD2 (5 bases). The CDR3 runs 14 residues. Germline loops: CDR1 SGHRS, CDR2 YFSETQ. The V end was cut by 0 bases, the J end by 7 bases, with 11 bases between.

The V call is TRBV21-1, the J call TRBJ1-3. TRBV21-1 represents a pseudogene. The CDR3 spans 17 residues. CDR3: CASSPWEGGASGNTIYF. CDR3 in DNA: TGTGCCAGCAGCCCCTGGGAGGGAGGGGCCTCTGGAAACACCATATATTTT.

Regarding this clone: This CDR3 is also generated by other DNA sequences in the sample. The gene calls are TRBV18 and TRBJ2-1, with no clear D. This CDR3 has 13 residues. V was trimmed by 3 bases and J by 7 bases, leaving 10 bases between them. Looked up from germline, CDR1 is KGHSH and CDR2 is LQKENI. Here the CDR3 DNA reads TGTGCCAGCTCACCTTCAGGCCGTAATGAGCAGTTCTTC. Residues: CASSPSGRNEQFF.

V is TRBV5-1 and J is TRBJ2-5; D is unresolved. V lost 0 bases, J lost 4 bases, and 10 bases lay in between. The CDR3 has 14 residues. Germline V gene data show CDR1 as SGHRS and CDR2 as YFSETQ. The CDR3 DNA reads TGCGCCAGCAGCTTGGACCCATATGGAGAGACCCAGTACTTC. Its protein is CASSLDPYGETQYF.

The V gene is TRBV28, the J gene TRBJ1-2; maybe TRBD1 (5 bases). The V end lost 8 bases, the J end lost 7 bases, and 11 bases lay between the germline ends. The germline CDR1 and CDR2 sequences are MDHEN and SYDVKM. CDR3 size: 11 residues. The CDR3 region is CASGRGVGYTF. The DNA for the CDR3 is TGTGCCAGCGGAAGGGGCGTTGGCTACACCTTC.

This clone was found once. CDR3 protein: CASSPKRGASSYNEQFF. Here the CDR3 DNA reads TGTGCCAGCTCACCAAAGCGGGGGGCCTCCTCCTACAATGAGCAGTTCTTC. This chain links TRBV18 with TRBJ2-1, with 9 bases aligning to TRBD2. The V gene end was trimmed by 2 bases and the J gene end by 0 bases; junction bases not matched to a gene: 5. This CDR3 region has 17 residues. CDR1 and CDR2 (germline): KGHSH, LQKENI.

The chain uses TRBV4-1 and TRBJ1-2; possibly TRBD1 for D (6 bases). CDR1 is MGHRA, CDR2 YSYEKL, per germline. The CDR3 is 17 amino acids. Between the trimmed V and J ends, which lost 1 base and 9 bases, there was a span of 24 bases. DNA of the CDR3: TGCGCCAGCAGCCAAGTCGTACGGGGGCGGAAGGGTGTGAGCTACACCTTC. Its translation is CASSQVVRGRKGVSYTF.

The count of this clone is one. The chain employs TRBV30 and TRBJ1-5; TRBD1 agrees at 8 bases. From germline, CDR1 is GTSNPN and CDR2 SVGIG (reference sequence). CDR3 length: 14 residues. The junction had 5 bases not matched to a gene; V was cut back by 5 bases and J by 2 bases. For the CDR3, the DNA is TGTGCCTGGGGGACGGGACAGGGCAATCAGCCCCAGCATTTT. It translates to CAWGTGQGNQPQHF.

This rearrangement joins TRBV10-3 to TRBJ2-2; 10 bases are shared with TRBD2. The germline CDR1 and CDR2 sequences are ENHRY and SYGVKD. V was pared by 10 bases and J by 0 bases, with 11 bases of the junction left unmatched. This CDR3 has 17 residues. CDR3 loop: CATKPLAGATNTGELFF. The CDR3 nucleotides read TGTGCCACCAAACCTCTAGCGGGGGCTACGAACACCGGGGAGCTGTTTTTT.

The chain combines TRBV9 with TRBJ1-4, with D perhaps matching TRBD1 (5 bases). The germline CDR1 and CDR2 sequences are SGDLS and YYNGEE. The CDR3 is 15 residues long. The V end was cut by 2 bases, the J end by 7 bases, with 15 bases between. CDR3 DNA sequence: TGTGCCAGCAGCGTGGCGGGGCGGGGGAGTGAAAAACTGTTTTTT. Translated: CASSVAGRGSEKLFF.

The chain uses TRBV29-1 and TRBJ2-5; TRBD1 matches 11 bases. The junction had 23 bases not matched to a gene; V was cut back by 7 bases and J by 4 bases. CDR1 SQVTM and CDR2 ANQGSEA come from the germline V gene. This CDR3 has 19 amino acids. The CDR3 protein is CSGRRLGVDRDRGRETQYF. CDR3 nucleotide sequence: TGCAGCGGTCGAAGGTTGGGGGTTGACCGGGACAGGGGGAGAGAGACCCAGTACTTC.

The chain links TRBV4-3 to TRBJ2-7; D may be TRBD1 (6 bases). Trimming left V 4 bases short and J 0 bases short, with 19 bases between. Germline V gene sequence: CDR1 LGHNA, CDR2 YSLEER. The CDR3 covers 17 residues. CDR3 loop: CASSRLGQRGFSYEQYF. CDR3 DNA sequence: TGCGCCAGCAGCCGGTTAGGACAGCGCGGTTTCTCCTACGAGCAGTACTTC.

This rearrangement joins TRBV6-5 to TRBJ1-5, with D unclear. V dropped 1 base and J dropped 1 base, with 2 bases sitting between them. The CDR3 loop spans 13 amino acids. The V gene's germline CDR1 is MNHEY and CDR2 SVGAGI. CDR3 in amino acids: CASSYYSNQPQHF. In nucleotides, the CDR3 is TGTGCCAGCAGTTACTACAGCAATCAGCCCCAGCATTTT.

The chain uses TRBV7-9 and TRBJ2-5; a possible D gene is TRBD2 (6 bases). V was cut by 5 bases and J by 4 bases, with 20 bases left in between. This CDR3 is 16 amino acids long. Germline CDR1 SEHNR, CDR2 FQNEAQ (reference sequence). The CDR3 region has the DNA TGTGCCAGCAGCGTGTCCACGCGGGGAGGAGGAGAGACCCAGTACTTC. Protein: CASSVSTRGGGETQYF. Full variable domain (outside the CDR3, taken from reference TRBV7-9 and TRBJ2-5): DTGVSQNPRHKITKRGQNVTFRCDPISEHNRLYWYRQTLGQGPEFLTYFQNEAQLEKSRLLSDRFSAERPKGSFSTLEIQRTEQGDSAMYLCASSVSTRGGGETQYFGPGTRLLVL.

This chain connects TRBV10-3 to TRBJ2-2; maybe TRBD1 (6 bases). The CDR3 spans 12 residues. CDR1 and CDR2 from the germline V gene are ENHRY and SYGVKD. V lost 10 bases, J lost 2 bases, and 8 bases lay in between. The CDR3 DNA reads as TGTGCCACCGGGACAAACACCGGGGAGCTGTTTTTT. Its translation is CATGTNTGELFF.

This chain uses TRBV30 with TRBJ2-2, with TRBD2 identical over 9 bases. The J segment lost 7 bases and the V segment lost 3 bases, leaving 6 bases of the junction unmatched. CDR1 is GTSNPN and CDR2 is SVGIG in the germline V gene (reference sequence). The CDR3 loop spans 14 amino acids. The CDR3 sequence is CAWRAGLAHGELFF. DNA of the CDR3: TGTGCCTGGAGGGCGGGACTAGCCCACGGGGAGCTGTTTTTT.

This rearrangement joins TRBV6-1 to TRBJ2-2, with 7 bases lining up with TRBD1. Germline V gives CDR1 MNHNS, CDR2 SASEGT. V shed 6 bases, J shed 4 bases, and the junction held 5 bases outside the gene matches. The CDR3 sequence is 14 residues long. CDR3 amino acids: CASSTTGRTGELFF. CDR3 DNA sequence: TGTGCCAGCAGCACGACAGGGCGCACCGGGGAGCTGTTTTTT.

This clone was found once. This chain links TRBV28 with TRBJ2-7; 12 nucleotides match TRBD1. The CDR3 spans 14 residues. The V and J ends lost 6 bases and 4 bases, in that order; junction bases with no gene match: 4. Germline CDR1 reads MDHEN; CDR2 reads SYDVKM. CDR3 in DNA: TGTGCCAGCAGAAGGGACAGGGGGCAATACGAGCAGTACTTC. Translation gives CASRRDRGQYEQYF. The full variable domain, completed using reference TRBV28 and TRBJ2-7, is DVKVTQSSRYLVKRTGEKVFLECVQDMDHENMFWYRQDPGLGLRLIYFSYDVKMKEKGDIPEGYSVSREKKERFSLILESASTNQTSMYLCASRRDRGQYEQYFGPGTRLTVT.